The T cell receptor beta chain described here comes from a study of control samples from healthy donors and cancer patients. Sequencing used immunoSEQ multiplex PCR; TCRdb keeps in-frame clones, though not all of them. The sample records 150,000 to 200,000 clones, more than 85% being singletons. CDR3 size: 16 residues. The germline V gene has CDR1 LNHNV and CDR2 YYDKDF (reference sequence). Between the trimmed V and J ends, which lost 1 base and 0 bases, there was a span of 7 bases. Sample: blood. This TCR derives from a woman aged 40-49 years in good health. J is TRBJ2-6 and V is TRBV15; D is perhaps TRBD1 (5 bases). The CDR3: CATSRGGASGANVLTF. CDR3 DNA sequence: TGTGCCACCAGCAGAGGGGGCGCCTCTGGGGCCAACGTCCTGACTTTC.